This T cell receptor beta chain was identified during a study of CD8+ T cells in alopecia areata. General study points: Tofacitinib produced a significant decrease in scalp clonality and in expanded CD8+ clones among the top 100. Any link of baseline CD8+ expansion to response, resting on one nonresponder, remains uncertain.

Treatment indicated: oral pan-JAK inhibitor, 5-10 mg twice daily. Alopecia areata patients gave lesional scalp punch biopsies and peripheral blood samples. Isolation of CD4+ and CD8+ T cells from PBMCs was achieved by sorting. Germline CDR1 is SGHAT and CDR2 is FQNNGV. V was cut by 5 bases and J by 6 bases, with 13 bases left in between. The CDR3 spans 13 residues. The table lists this clone with a few counts. Its antigen is undetermined. Extracted from the samples, RNA was reverse transcribed into cDNA to serve as the sequencing template. The assay was immunoSEQ multiplex PCR, and TCRdb's table has in-frame clones only and misses some. The data show a few hundred thousand clones, with roughly 40% seen just once and 2% to 3% held by the top ten.

The receptor's source is a human donor with alopecia areata. The rearrangement links TRBV11-2 to TRBJ2-5; D might be TRBD2 (6 bases). Sequenced material: CD4+ T cells sorted from blood, taken around week 36, from a patient treated with tofacitinib. CDR3 sequence: CASSTWEDKTQYF. The CDR3 nucleotides read TGTGCCAGCAGCACTTGGGAGGATAAGACCCAGTACTTC.